Below are 20 T cell receptor beta chains sequenced from a single sample in a study of identical twins. Using its own MiXCR run on the 5' RACE reads, TCRdb lists one record per CDR3 protein. The table shows 640,000 or so distinct CDR3 sequences, with approximately 6.1% occurring only once. Sequenced material: naive T cells sorted from blood. These receptors were taken from a man aged 18 to 35 in good health.

The rearrangement joins TRBV6-5 to TRBJ2-7; 7 nucleotides agree with TRBD2. The trim removed 0 bases at V and 2 bases at J, leaving 7 bases unmatched. The CDR3 extends over 16 amino acids. Per the germline V gene, CDR1 is MNHEY and CDR2 is SVGAGI. CDR3 protein: CASSYSLSGGTYEQYV. The CDR3 DNA sequence: TGTGCCAGCAGTTACTCGTTGTCGGGAGGCACCTACGAGCAGTACGTC.

Of note for this clonotype: A much larger clone differs by one base, so this may be a read error. The rearrangement links TRBV12-3 or TRBV12-4 to TRBJ2-7, with D tentatively TRBD1 (6 bases). The CDR3 is 16 residues long. Here the CDR3 DNA reads TGTGCCAGCAGTTTAAGGCTATCAGGGGATGAATACGACCAGTACTTC. Translation: CASSLRLSGDEYDQYF.

The genes are TRBV6-1 and TRBJ1-1; D not certain. Trimming stripped 6 bases from V and 6 bases from J, with 5 bases between. Germline loops: CDR1 MNHNS, CDR2 SASEGT. The CDR3 extends over 10 amino acids. CDR3 sequence: CASRGPEAFF. Written as DNA, the CDR3 is TGTGCCAGCAGGGGCCCTGAAGCTTTCTTT.

The rearrangement joins TRBV12-3 or TRBV12-4 to TRBJ2-2; D is undetermined. The CDR3 sequence is 15 residues long. V lost 1 base and J lost 0, with 6 bases in between. This CDR3 is CASSLDGPNTGELFF. The DNA of the CDR3 is TGTGCCAGCAGTTTAGACGGACCGAACACCGGGGAGCTGTTTTTT.

This clonotype was detected ten times or more. This sequence joins TRBV12-3 or TRBV12-4 and TRBJ2-2, with unresolved D. The CDR3 is 14 residues long. Trimming removed 1 base from V and 3 bases from J, with 6 bases in between. CDR3 bases: TGTGCCAGCAGTTTAGGACACCACACCGGGGAGCTGTTTTTT. Amino acid sequence: CASSLGHHTGELFF.

This clonotype was counted at least ten times. The CDR3, as DNA: TGCAGTGCGGTTTATGGGTATGAGCAGTTCTTC. This translates into CSAVYGYEQFF. The chain combines TRBV20-1 with TRBJ2-1, with D hard to call. The CDR3 contains 11 residues. V gave up 6 bases and J gave up 8 bases, with 11 bases separating them. CDR1 DFQATT and CDR2 SNEGSKA come from the germline V gene (reference sequence).

This clonotype was seen ten or more times. The chain uses TRBV28 and TRBJ1-4, with D possibly being TRBD1 (5 bases). The CDR3 totals 15 residues. V lost 9 bases, J lost 3 bases, and 17 bases lay in between. Per germline, CDR1 MDHEN and CDR2 SYDVKM. CDR3 bases: TGTGCCAGTCAGGGACCAGAGCAGGCTAATGAAAAACTGTTTTTT. It yields the protein CASQGPEQANEKLFF.

The V call is TRBV18, the J call TRBJ2-3; 12 bases line up with TRBD1. J was trimmed by 0 bases and V by 2 bases; bases with no gene match: 3. The CDR3 runs to 17 residues. Germline CDR1 reads KGHSH; CDR2 reads LQKENI. In nucleotides, the CDR3 is TGTGCCAGCTCACCAGGGGACAGGGGGCTGAGCACAGATACGCAGTATTTT. It codes for CASSPGDRGLSTDTQYF.

The table lists this clonotype with a few counts. V and J are TRBV11-2 and TRBJ2-7, with 10 bases fitting TRBD2. This CDR3 contains 15 residues. CDR1 and CDR2 from the germline V gene are SGHAT and FQNNGV. The V gene end was trimmed by 1 base and the J gene end by 4 bases; junction bases not matched to a gene: 4. CDR3 sequence: CASSLAGLARYEQYV. CDR3 in DNA: TGTGCCAGCAGCTTAGCGGGACTAGCGCGATACGAGCAGTACGTC.

This clonotype was seen many times. V gene TRBV12-3 or TRBV12-4 combines with J gene TRBJ2-1; tentatively, D is TRBD1 (5 bases). CDR3 length: 13 residues. The germline V and J ends were trimmed by 6 bases and 12 bases, with 18 bases remaining between them. CDR3 sequence: CASRALGRGGQFF. CDR3 nucleotides: TGTGCCAGCAGGGCCCTAGGTAGGGGCGGGCAGTTCTTC.

The chain carries TRBV7-9 and TRBJ2-3; D possibly corresponds to TRBD1 (6 bases). V gave up 5 bases and J gave up 6 bases, with 21 bases separating them. Per germline, CDR1 SEHNR and CDR2 FQNEAQ (reference sequence). The CDR3 is 16 residues long. CDR3 region: CASSPLGTKVPDTQYF. CDR3 DNA sequence: TGTGCCAGCAGCCCCCTCGGGACAAAAGTCCCGGATACGCAGTATTTT.

This chain links TRBV12-3 or TRBV12-4 with TRBJ2-7; possibly TRBD1 for D (6 bases). This CDR3 is 15 amino acids long. V was cut by 3 bases and J by 6 bases, with 18 bases left in between. The DNA for the CDR3 is TGTGCCAGCAGTTTCTACCGACAGGTTTCAGGCGAGCAGTACTTC. Its translation: CASSFYRQVSGEQYF.

In this sample, this clonotype turned up a few times. The rearrangement uses TRBV11-2 and TRBJ1-4, with 8 bases aligning to TRBD1. Germline CDR1 reads SGHAT; CDR2 reads FQNNGV. The V gene end was trimmed by 1 base and the J gene end by 8 bases; junction bases not matched to a gene: 12. The CDR3 spans 17 residues. The CDR3 sequence is CASSLAPRGPLGEKLFF. In DNA form, the CDR3 reads TGTGCCAGCAGCTTAGCCCCCAGGGGGCCCCTCGGGGAAAAACTGTTTTTT.

In this sample, this clonotype turned up a few times. The CDR3 is CASSQVVLGQEETQYF. For the CDR3, the DNA is TGCGCCAGCAGCCAAGTTGTCTTGGGACAGGAAGAGACCCAGTACTTC. The chain couples TRBV4-1 to TRBJ2-5; 8 nucleotides agree with TRBD1. This CDR3 is built from 16 residues. The V segment lost 1 base and the J segment 3 bases; nucleotides outside the gene matches: 7. Per germline, CDR1 MGHRA and CDR2 YSYEKL.

This clonotype was picked up many times. The chain joins TRBV4-2 to TRBJ2-2; maybe TRBD1 (6 bases). This CDR3 region has 16 residues. V was trimmed by 0 bases and J by 2 bases, leaving 10 bases between them. In germline, CDR1 is LGHNA, CDR2 YNFKEQ. The CDR3 protein is CASSQEVDRNTGELFF. The CDR3, as DNA: TGTGCCAGCAGCCAAGAGGTGGACAGAAACACCGGGGAGCTGTTTTTT.

At least ten counts were recorded for this clonotype. The chain joins TRBV6-2 or TRBV6-3 to TRBJ2-1; no reliable D call. Germline values: CDR1 MNHEY, CDR2 SVGEGT. CDR3 length equals 15 residues. V was trimmed by 2 bases and J by 0 bases, leaving 8 bases between them. CDR3 nucleotide sequence: TGTGCCAGCAGTTACCGACCGCCCTCCTACAATGAGCAGTTCTTC. Protein product: CASSYRPPSYNEQFF.

This clonotype was picked up a small number of times. The chain joins TRBV30 to TRBJ1-1; unclear D gene. The CDR3 is made up of 12 amino acids. Germline CDR1 and CDR2: GTSNPN and SVGIG (reference sequence). V was cut by 4 bases and J by 4 bases, with 10 bases left in between. The CDR3 reads CAWTAGSTEAFF. CDR3 DNA sequence: TGTGCCTGGACAGCGGGGAGCACTGAAGCTTTCTTT.

This clonotype was seen many times. V usage is TRBV6-1 and J usage is TRBJ1-1, with no clear D. V lost 5 bases and J 5 bases, leaving 12 bases between the germline ends. Per germline, CDR1 MNHNS and CDR2 SASEGT. The CDR3 consists of 13 residues. CDR3 in DNA: TGTGCCAGCAGTATGGGTCCGGGGACTGAAGCTTTCTTT. As protein: CASSMGPGTEAFF.

The chain is built from TRBV7-2 and TRBJ2-3, with TRBD1 identical over 7 bases. Germline-derived CDR1 and CDR2 are SGHTA and FQGNSA. V dropped 0 bases and J dropped 0; count of bases not matched to a gene: 0. The CDR3 runs 15 residues. Written as DNA, the CDR3 is TGTGCCAGCAGCTTAGCGGGACAGAGCACAGATACGCAGTATTTT. The encoded protein is CASSLAGQSTDTQYF. Combining the CDR3 with reference TRBV7-2 and TRBJ2-3 gives the whole variable domain GAGVSQSPSNKVTEKGKDVELRCDPISGHTALYWYRQSLGQGLEFLIYFQGNSAPDKSGLPSDRFSAERTGGSVSTLTIQRTQQEDSAVYLCASSLAGQSTDTQYFGPGTRLTVL.

The V gene is TRBV6-2 or TRBV6-3, the J gene TRBJ2-7, with D possibly TRBD2 on 6 matching bases. CDR1 MNHEY and CDR2 SVGEGT come from the germline V gene. The CDR3 consists of 20 residues. Deletions cut 0 bases from V and 4 bases from J, with 28 bases between. The CDR3: CASSYSISGDSFTINYEQYF. CDR3 nucleotides: TGTGCCAGCAGTTACTCGATTAGCGGAGACAGCTTTACAATAAATTACGAGCAGTACTTC.